The 30 T cell receptor beta chains listed next were all sequenced from one sample in a study of identical twins. TCRdb re-analysed the 5' RACE reads in MiXCR, keeping a single row per CDR3 protein. This sample has some 630,000 distinct CDR3 sequences, with under 8.5% found just once. These same data were also listed under a study on yellow fever vaccine responses in identical twins.

Sequencing was carried out using PBMCs. The receptors shown here come from a woman in her late teens or twenties in good health.

This clonotype was recorded at least ten times. This chain connects TRBV16 to TRBJ1-6; possibly TRBD1 for D (5 bases). V lost 4 bases and J lost 3, with 10 bases in between. This CDR3 comprises 15 residues. Per germline, CDR1 KGHSY and CDR2 FQNENV. The chain's CDR3 is CASSPDKRYNSPLHF. The CDR3 nucleotides are TGTGCCAGCAGCCCGGACAAACGCTATAATTCACCCCTCCACTTT.

The J gene is TRBJ2-2, the V gene TRBV3-1, with 10 bases lining up with TRBD2. Unmatched junction bases numbered 6, after V lost 4 bases and J lost 4 bases. Germline CDR1 is LGHDT and CDR2 is YNNKEL (reference sequence). The CDR3 spans 16 residues. The CDR3 nucleotides are TGTGCCAGCAGCCCGACACTAGCGGGGTCCACCGGGGAGCTGTTTTTT. This encodes CASSPTLAGSTGELFF.

The rearrangement uses TRBV7-3 and TRBJ2-3; D possibly uses TRBD1 or TRBD2 (5 bases each). Per the germline V gene, CDR1 is SGHTA and CDR2 is FQGTGA. Trimming left V 5 bases short and J 4 bases short, with 10 bases between. The CDR3 covers 13 residues. CDR3: CASSEGRADTQYF. The DNA for the CDR3 is TGTGCCAGCAGCGAGGGGCGGGCAGATACGCAGTATTTT.

In this sample, this clonotype turned up many times. CDR3 bases: TGTGCCAGCAGACCCATCCTAGCGGGGGTAGCTCCGGCGTTCTTC. Translated, it gives CASRPILAGVAPAFF. This chain connects TRBV28 to TRBJ2-1; 10 nucleotides match TRBD2. The CDR3 length is 15 residues. V was pared by 6 bases and J by 15 bases, with 17 bases of the junction left unmatched. Germline V lookup: CDR1 MDHEN, CDR2 SYDVKM.

This clonotype was detected many times. The V gene is TRBV9, the J gene TRBJ1-1; D not certain. This CDR3 has 13 residues. Trimming cost V 2 bases and J 5 bases, with 10 bases left between them. CDR1 is SGDLS, CDR2 YYNGEE, per germline. The CDR3 loop reads CASSVYIGTEAFF. CDR3 nucleotide sequence: TGTGCCAGCAGCGTCTACATCGGGACTGAAGCTTTCTTT. Together with reference TRBV9 and TRBJ1-1, the CDR3 gives the full variable domain: DSGVTQTPKHLITATGQRVTLRCSPRSGDLSVYWYQQSLDQGLQFLIQYYNGEERAKGNILERFSAQQFPDLHSELNLSSLELGDSALYFCASSVYIGTEAFFGQGTRLTVV.

The chain joins TRBV7-7 to TRBJ2-3; the D call may be TRBD1 or TRBD2 (5 bases each). V lost 5 bases and J lost 2, with 11 bases in between. CDR1 and CDR2 from the germline V gene are SSHAT and FNYEAQ (reference sequence). The CDR3 consists of 14 residues. For the CDR3, the DNA is TGTGCCAGCAGCCAGGGACCTTACACAGATACGCAGTATTTT. This translates into CASSQGPYTDTQYF.

The J gene is TRBJ2-5, the V gene TRBV24-1; 12 bases match TRBD2. This CDR3 has 15 amino acids. Germline assignment: CDR1 KGHDR and CDR2 SFDVKD. V trimming: 3 bases; J trimming: 3 bases; junction bases outside the gene matches: 1. The CDR3 spells CATSDRTSGKETQYF. CDR3 coding DNA: TGTGCCACCAGTGATCGGACTAGCGGGAAAGAGACCCAGTACTTC.

The chain combines TRBV2 with TRBJ1-5, with 8 bases identical to TRBD1. This CDR3 has 14 residues. Germline values: CDR1 SNHLY, CDR2 FYNNEI. Trimming cost V 3 bases and J 7 bases; bases outside gene matches: 5. The CDR3 coding sequence is TGTGCCAGCAGTGACCAGGGGGCCGGCCAGCCCCAGCATTTT. Residues: CASSDQGAGQPQHF.

A few counts support this clonotype. The CDR3 sequence: CASSRGASGTGELFF. Here the CDR3 DNA reads TGTGCCAGCAGTCGAGGGGCCTCTGGAACCGGGGAGCTGTTTTTT. The chain recombines TRBV6-1 with TRBJ2-2; TRBD1 or TRBD2 may be the D gene (5 bases each). Germline values: CDR1 MNHNS, CDR2 SASEGT. V was pared by 5 bases and J by 5 bases, with 15 bases between. The CDR3 has 15 amino acids.

This chain connects TRBV2 to TRBJ2-1; 11 nucleotides match TRBD2. V lost 1 base to trimming and J lost 5 bases; unmatched junction nucleotides: 7. The CDR3 is made up of 17 amino acids. Germline V gene lookup returns CDR1 SNHLY and CDR2 FYNNEI. In DNA, the CDR3 is TGTGCCAGCAGTGAAGGTTTAGCGGGAGGGCGGGACAATGAGCAGTTCTTC. Amino acids: CASSEGLAGGRDNEQFF.

The rearrangement uses TRBV7-2 and TRBJ2-3, with 11 bases matching TRBD2. The CDR3 consists of 16 residues. Per the germline V gene, CDR1 is SGHTA and CDR2 is FQGNSA. J lost 6 bases, V lost 2 bases, and 7 bases had no gene match. The CDR3 here is CASSLLPSGGYDTQYF. The CDR3 DNA reads as TGTGCCAGCAGCTTACTGCCTAGCGGGGGGTACGATACGCAGTATTTT.

The V gene is TRBV5-1, the J gene TRBJ2-7; a possible D gene is TRBD2 (6 bases). CDR1 and CDR2 (germline): SGHRS, YFSETQ. With 3 bases removed from V and 3 bases from J, the gap between germline ends came to 13 bases. The CDR3 extends over 14 amino acids. The CDR3 bases are TGCGCCAGCAGCTGGGACGGAGGGCTCTACGAGCAGTACTTC. As protein: CASSWDGGLYEQYF.

The chain is built from TRBV27 and TRBJ1-2; D not resolved. Trimming took 4 bases from V and 7 from J, leaving 13 bases between them. This CDR3 region has 13 residues. The germline V gene encodes CDR1 MNHEY and CDR2 SMNVEV (reference sequence). This chain's CDR3 is CASSSGSRSGYTF. In DNA form, the CDR3 reads TGTGCCAGCAGTTCCGGGTCCCGGAGTGGCTACACCTTC.

In this sample, this clonotype turned up a few times. The rearrangement links TRBV29-1 to TRBJ2-1, with 11 positions matching TRBD2. This CDR3 spans 17 amino acids. J lost 7 bases, V lost 0 bases, and 11 bases had no gene match. Germline loops: CDR1 SQVTM, CDR2 ANQGSEA. The CDR3 nucleotides are TGCAGCGTTGAAGATGGGTGGCTAGCGGGGGGTATAAATGAGCAGTTCTTC. Its protein is CSVEDGWLAGGINEQFF.

Comment on this clonotype: It is likely a read error, because the conserved phenylalanine at the end of the CDR3 is missing. The gene calls are TRBV29-1 and TRBJ2-1; the D call may be TRBD1 or TRBD2 (6 bases each). The CDR3 contains 14 residues. V was pared by 4 bases and J by 1 base, with 11 bases between. CDR1 is SQVTM and CDR2 is ANQGSEA in the germline V gene. In DNA form, the CDR3 reads TGCAGCGTTGCTCGGGGGACATCCTACAATGAGCAGTTCTAC. It codes for CSVARGTSYNEQFY.

This clonotype came up many times. The CDR3 region is CASKPPGGRRRWGMNTEAFF. For the CDR3, the DNA is TGTGCCAGCAAACCACCAGGGGGCCGTAGGAGGTGGGGAATGAACACTGAAGCTTTCTTT. The chain recombines TRBV12-3 or TRBV12-4 with TRBJ1-1, with 8 nucleotides matching TRBD1. This CDR3 contains 20 residues. Germline trimming cut 7 bases from V and 0 bases from J; bases unmatched to any gene: 22.

This clonotype has a handful of counts. The V call is TRBV6-4, the J call TRBJ2-1, with 8 positions matching TRBD2. After removal of 0 bases from V and 15 bases from J, the junction contained 7 bases not matched to a gene. CDR1 is MRHNA, CDR2 SNTAGT, per germline. The CDR3 runs to 13 residues. This CDR3 is CASSDSERGKLFF. The CDR3 nucleotides are TGTGCCAGCAGTGACTCTGAGCGGGGGAAACTGTTCTTC.

This clonotype has a handful of counts. This chain connects TRBV5-5 to TRBJ2-7; maybe TRBD2 (5 bases). The CDR3 is 15 amino acids. Per the germline V gene, CDR1 is SGHKS and CDR2 is YYEKEE (reference sequence). V lost 1 base and J lost 4, with 15 bases in between. The CDR3 reads CASSLLDKLVYEQYF. The CDR3 DNA reads as TGTGCCAGCAGCTTGCTAGATAAACTAGTTTACGAGCAGTACTTC.

In its sample, this clonotype was seen a few times. This rearrangement joins TRBV5-4 to TRBJ2-7; D is perhaps TRBD1 or TRBD2 (5 bases each). Germline CDR1 and CDR2: SGHNT and YYREEE (reference sequence). The CDR3 extends over 14 amino acids. Trimming took off 9 bases at V and 0 bases at J, with 16 bases between the two ends. DNA of the CDR3: TGTGCCACCCAGTACGGGGCTAGCTCCTACGAGCAGTACTTC. This translates into CATQYGASSYEQYF.

This sequence joins TRBV5-1 and TRBJ2-1; perhaps TRBD1 as D (5 bases). Germline CDR1 reads SGHRS; CDR2 reads YFSETQ. Trimming took 4 bases from V and 4 from J, leaving 15 bases between them. The CDR3 loop spans 15 amino acids. The CDR3 sequence is CASSTDSSPYNEQFF. For the CDR3, the DNA is TGCGCCAGCAGCACCGACAGTTCCCCGTACAATGAGCAGTTCTTC.

The table lists this clonotype with a few counts. This chain connects TRBV2 to TRBJ1-1; D not resolved. Trimming shortened V by 2 bases and J by 1 base, and 8 bases separated the two germline ends. From germline, CDR1 is SNHLY and CDR2 FYNNEI. The CDR3 totals 14 residues. CDR3: CASSESGKNTEAFF. In DNA form, the CDR3 reads TGTGCCAGCAGTGAAAGTGGTAAGAACACTGAAGCTTTCTTT.

J is TRBJ1-5 and V is TRBV12-3 or TRBV12-4, with 9 bases identical to TRBD1. This CDR3 has 14 residues. Trimming at V came to 9 bases and at J to 7 bases, leaving 10 bases not matched to a gene. In DNA form, the CDR3 reads TGTGCCAGTACAAACAGGGGGCTAGGGCAGCCCCAGCATTTT. It specifies CASTNRGLGQPQHF.

This clonotype was found many times. The chain recombines TRBV25-1 with TRBJ2-7; 10 nucleotides line up with TRBD2. The V and J ends lost 1 base and 6 bases, in that order; junction bases with no gene match: 12. This CDR3 spans 17 amino acids. Germline V lookup: CDR1 MGHDK, CDR2 SYGVNS. CDR3 residues: CASSESNLAGGVLEQYF. CDR3 nucleotide sequence: TGTGCCAGCAGTGAATCAAACTTAGCGGGAGGCGTTCTCGAGCAGTACTTC.

This clonotype occurred a few times. This chain connects TRBV5-1 to TRBJ1-1; D is unresolved. V was clipped by 7 bases and J by 1 base, with 11 bases between them. This CDR3 contains 13 residues. The germline V gene encodes CDR1 SGHRS and CDR2 YFSETQ. The CDR3 here is CASGWRENTEAFF. Written as DNA, the CDR3 is TGCGCCAGCGGATGGAGGGAGAACACTGAAGCTTTCTTT.

V is TRBV4-1 and J is TRBJ2-3; a possible D gene is TRBD2 (5 bases). The CDR3 spans 15 residues. In germline, CDR1 is MGHRA, CDR2 YSYEKL. V was cut by 3 bases and J by 6 bases, with 16 bases left in between. This CDR3 reads CASSQGTATMDTQYF. CDR3 nucleotide sequence: TGCGCCAGCAGCCAGGGTACGGCGACTATGGATACGCAGTATTTT.

The chain is built from TRBV6-1 and TRBJ2-1, with TRBD2 matching 14 bases. Trimming cost V 5 bases and J 9 bases; bases outside gene matches: 3. The CDR3 contains 14 residues. Germline CDR1 reads MNHNS; CDR2 reads SASEGT. The CDR3: CASSPGLAGAEQFF. The CDR3 region has the DNA TGTGCCAGCAGTCCGGGACTAGCGGGAGCTGAGCAGTTCTTC.

This clonotype was detected many times. The gene calls are TRBV10-3 and TRBJ2-1; 10 bases fit TRBD2. J was trimmed by 2 bases and V by 11 bases; bases with no gene match: 6. CDR3 length: 14 residues. CDR1 and CDR2 (germline): ENHRY, SYGVKD. CDR3 sequence: CASFSGGPYNEQFF. CDR3 sequence (DNA): TGTGCCTCTTTTAGCGGGGGGCCCTACAATGAGCAGTTCTTC.

This clonotype was recorded many times. The CDR3 protein is CATKPSGTGELFF. CDR3 DNA sequence: TGTGCCACCAAACCCAGCGGGACCGGGGAGCTGTTTTTT. V usage is TRBV10-3 and J usage is TRBJ2-2; possible D gene TRBD2, 6 bases. From germline, CDR1 is ENHRY and CDR2 SYGVKD. Trimming removed 10 bases from V and 5 bases from J, with 14 bases in between. This CDR3 region has 13 residues.

The rearrangement joins TRBV20-1 to TRBJ2-1; 9 bases agree with TRBD2. The V segment lost 6 bases and the J segment 1 base; nucleotides outside the gene matches: 7. The CDR3 extends over 15 amino acids. Germline lookup yields CDR1 DFQATT and CDR2 SNEGSKA (reference sequence). Written as DNA, the CDR3 is TGCAGTGCCCCTGCTGCGGGAGGGTCCTACAATGAGCAGTTCTTC. This sequence encodes CSAPAAGGSYNEQFF.

This clonotype was picked up many times. The V gene is TRBV6-6, the J gene TRBJ2-2, with D hard to call. The CDR3 has 13 residues. Between the trimmed V and J ends, which lost 7 bases and 5 bases, there was a span of 11 bases. Germline loops: CDR1 MNHNY, CDR2 SVGAGI (reference sequence). CDR3 sequence: CASTQTKTGELFF. DNA of the CDR3: TGTGCCAGCACTCAAACTAAAACCGGGGAGCTGTTTTTT.